The rows below give T cell receptor beta chains drawn from one sample of a study of regulatory T cells in long-lasting Graves disease. TCRdb analysed the multiplex PCR reads with MiXCR anew, one entry per CDR3 protein. The sample lists some 200,000 distinct CDR3 sequences; roughly a fifth were seen once. This sample also appeared in a second study, on T cells in Graves' hyperthyroidism and ophthalmopathy.

This material consisted of peripheral blood mononuclear cells (PBMCs), taken at new diagnosis, from a patient treated with antithyroid drugs. Receptor source: a woman under 40 with Graves disease. Both conserved end residues are part of each CDR3. A D gene is named only where the DNA matches it firmly. For some rows the clone size is stated as once, few or many, or as a class when expanded; others skip it.

size	J	D	length	V	DNA	CDR3
many	TRBJ2-7	.	11	TRBV28	TGTGCCAGCAGGAGACAAGGCGAGCAGTACTTC	CASRRQGEQYF
many	TRBJ1-2	.	14	TRBV3-1	TGTGCCAGCAGCCCCTCCCAGGCGGGGCCTGGCTACACCTTC	CASSPSQAGPGYTF
many	TRBJ2-2	TRBD2	17	TRBV10-3	TGTGCCATCAGTGACTTTGGACTAGCGGGAGAAACCGGGGAGCTGTTTTTT	CAISDFGLAGETGELFF
many	TRBJ2-5	.	12	TRBV20-1	TGCAGTGCTATTATCCAGGAAGAGACCCAGTACTTC	CSAIIQEETQYF
many	TRBJ1-4	.	17	TRBV9	TGTGCCAGCAGCTCTAAAAAGGGTGGAGCAACTAATGAAAAACTGTTTTTT	CASSSKKGGATNEKLFF
many	TRBJ1-1	.	14	TRBV28	TGTGCCAGCAGTTCCCCGGGACAGAACACTGAAGCTTTCTTT	CASSSPGQNTEAFF
many	TRBJ1-1	TRBD1	15	TRBV28	TGTGCCAGCAGTCCAACGGGACAGGCATACACTGAAGCTTTCTTT	CASSPTGQAYTEAFF
few	TRBJ1-6	.	14	TRBV4-1	TGCGCCAGCAGCTCACAGGGTGAAATGGCACCCCTCCACTTT	CASSSQGEMAPLHF
.	TRBJ2-5	TRBD1	15	TRBV9	TGTGCCAGCAGCCCAGGGGGCCTTAGTCAAGAGACCCAGTACTTC	CASSPGGLSQETQYF
many	TRBJ2-5	.	15	TRBV30	TGTGCCTGGAGTAGGGGAGGGGGCATGGAAGAGACCCAGTACTTC	CAWSRGGGMEETQYF
few	TRBJ1-5	.	16	TRBV13	TGTGCCAGCAGCCTACATGGACAGACCCTCAATCAGCCCCAGCATTTT	CASSLHGQTLNQPQHF